Here is one T cell receptor (beta chain) with its context. The data were obtained in a study of blood T cell repertoires in COVID-19. Overall study context: Acute and convalescent COVID-19 samples came from the United States, Italy and Spain.

V was shortened by 3 bases and J by 4 bases, with 15 bases between the two germline ends. This CDR3 has 14 residues. Germline-derived CDR1 and CDR2 are GTSNPN and SVGIG (reference sequence). Generated by immunoSEQ multiplex PCR, the TCRdb table keeps only in-frame clones and is missing some. This sample has roughly 200,000 clones; more than 75% occur once, and the top ten carry roughly 8.7%. The sequencing input was peripheral blood. The TCR was taken from a woman between 45 and 65 years old with active or convalescent COVID-19. J is TRBJ1-2 and V is TRBV30; possibly TRBD1 for D (5 bases). Here the CDR3 DNA reads TGTGCCTGGAGCGCAGACAGAGCCCTCTATGGCTACACCTTC. This gives the protein CAWSADRALYGYTF.